The clone carrying this TCR beta chain was seen many times. Trimming cost V 1 base and J 3 bases; bases outside gene matches: 0. This CDR3 is built from 14 residues. Germline-derived CDR1 and CDR2 are MNHNS and SASEGT. The study made its TCR cDNA through 5'RACE template switching. That step introduced a universal primer site along with UMIs. A single record per CDR3 protein comes from TCRdb applying MiXCR to the 5' RACE reads. The sample consists of tens of thousands of distinct CDR3 sequences, 13% of them appearing once. This entry is derived from a study of T cells after yellow fever vaccination. The source material was CD8+ T cells not binding an NS4B(214-222) dextramer, sorted from PBMCs, sampled about 20 days after the first yellow fever vaccination. The rearrangement joins TRBV6-1 to TRBJ2-3; TRBD2 matches at 8 bases. This TCR was sampled from a man younger than 35 who received the YFV17D yellow fever vaccine. CDR3 region: CASSEGLATDTQYF. For the CDR3, the DNA is TGTGCCAGCAGTGAAGGACTAGCGACAGATACGCAGTATTTT.